The 5 T cell receptor beta chains reported below all come from one sample, sequenced in a study of blood T cell repertoires in COVID-19. Sequencing used immunoSEQ multiplex PCR; TCRdb keeps in-frame clones, though not all of them. The data show approximately 220,000 clones, 80% to 90% seen once. The specimen sequenced was peripheral blood. These receptors were collected from a man aged 55-75 years who had recovered from COVID-19.

The chain carries TRBV3-1 (or the pseudogene TRBV3-2) and TRBJ1-5, with a tentative D call TRBD1 (6 bases). V lost 1 base and J 6 bases, leaving 16 bases between the germline ends. The germline CDR1 and CDR2 sequences are LGHDT and YNNKEL (reference sequence). This CDR3 comprises 16 residues. Written as DNA, the CDR3 is TGTGCCAGCAGCCAAGGTTCCCCCACAGGGAGTCAGCCCCAGCATTTT. Its protein is CASSQGSPTGSQPQHF.

This chain links TRBV29-1 with TRBJ2-3, with TRBD1 matching over 7 bases. V shed 1 base and J 2 bases; nucleotides not matched to a gene: 6. The CDR3 is 15 residues long. Germline V gives CDR1 SQVTM, CDR2 ANQGSEA. CDR3 loop: CSVEVDRVNTDTQYF. For the CDR3, the DNA is TGCAGCGTTGAAGTCGACAGGGTAAACACAGATACGCAGTATTTT.

The gene calls are TRBV18 and TRBJ2-2; TRBD1 is a possible D gene (5 bases). The CDR3 runs 15 residues. Germline V gene sequence: CDR1 KGHSH, CDR2 LQKENI. Trimming took 1 base from V and 8 from J, leaving 14 bases between them. The DNA for the CDR3 is TGTGCCAGCTCACCACAGGGGCCATTACCAGGGGAGCTGTTTTTT. Translating gives CASSPQGPLPGELFF.

The chain links TRBV5-4 to TRBJ2-5; D not certain. Trimming removed 4 bases at V and 5 bases at J, with 12 bases between. The CDR3 has 13 amino acids. Germline V gives CDR1 SGHNT, CDR2 YYREEE (reference sequence). The chain's CDR3 is CASSTGVGETQYF. The DNA for the CDR3 is TGTGCCAGCAGCACGGGTGTCGGCGAGACCCAGTACTTC.

This clone is a singleton in its sample. This sequence joins TRBV21-1 and TRBJ2-1; the table gives TRBD2 as D, unverified against the DNA. TRBV21-1 is deemed a pseudogene. The CDR3 is 17 residues long. The CDR3: CASSKGGGRAHDNEQFF. CDR3 DNA sequence: TGTGCCAGCAGCAAAGGCGGGGGCCGAGCTCATGACAATGAGCAGTTCTTC.